Within the sample, the clone carrying this TCR delta chain is medium-sized (0.01 to 0.1%). A far bigger clonotype differs at one base, so this is likely a read error. The data were obtained in a study of gamma-delta T cells after stem cell transplantation. TCRdb ran CATT on the RT-PCR reads. The sample lists over 2,500 delta-chain clones, 21% occurring once. This CDR3 comprises 19 residues. The germline gives CDR1 GEAIGNYY, CDR2 EKD. V shed 3 bases and J 3 bases; nucleotides not matched to a gene: 19. Sequenced input: gamma-delta T cells. The TCR comes from a human donor. It is not recorded whose cells these are; they may come from a transplant donor. The chain has TRDV2 and TRDJ1, with 9 positions matching TRDD3. The CDR3 nucleotides are TGTGCCTGTGACTCTATACAATCCTGGCTGGGGGATGACGCCGATAAACTCATCTTT. This sequence encodes CACDSIQSWLGDDADKLIF.